This is a list of T cell receptor beta chains from one sample in a study of cytomegalovirus exposure and HLA in healthy donors. TCRdb's table, derived via immunoSEQ multiplex PCR, lists solely in-frame clones and lacks some. The sample carries 200,000 or so clones, 65% to 85% recorded once. Material for sequencing was PBMCs. Every receptor here comes from a woman under 40 in good health and CMV-seropositive. The CDR3 runs from the conserved cysteine through the conserved F or W. The order of the fields is CDR3 protein, CDR3 DNA, V gene, J gene, D gene, CDR3 length, clone size. D genes are given only for firm matches. For some rows the clone size is stated as once, few or many, or as a class when expanded; others skip it.

CDR3 protein: CASSLWTDSYEQYF; CDR3 DNA: TGTGCCAGCAGTTTATGGACGGACAGCTACGAGCAGTACTTC; V gene: TRBV27; J gene: TRBJ2-7; D gene: .; CDR3 length: 14; clone size: once
CDR3 protein: CASSPGQEQYF; CDR3 DNA: TGTGCCAGCAGTCCTGGCCAGGAGCAGTACTTC; V gene: TRBV27; J gene: TRBJ2-7; D gene: .; CDR3 length: 11; clone size: .
CDR3 protein: CASSIFRGLSGNTIYF; CDR3 DNA: TGTGCCAGCAGCATCTTTCGAGGGCTCTCTGGAAACACCATATATTTT; V gene: TRBV7-9; J gene: TRBJ1-3; D gene: .; CDR3 length: 16; clone size: .
CDR3 protein: CASSEESLNYEQYF; CDR3 DNA: TGCGCCAGCAGTGAAGAGAGCCTTAACTACGAGCAGTACTTC; V gene: TRBV4-1; J gene: TRBJ2-7; D gene: .; CDR3 length: 14; clone size: .
CDR3 protein: CASSLSPQLNTEAFF; CDR3 DNA: TGCGCCAGCAGCCTTTCCCCCCAATTGAACACTGAAGCTTTCTTT; V gene: TRBV4-1; J gene: TRBJ1-1; D gene: .; CDR3 length: 15; clone size: .
CDR3 protein: CASSVAGVVDSYNEQFF; CDR3 DNA: TGTGCCAGCAGCGTAGCGGGTGTGGTAGACTCCTACAATGAGCAGTTCTTC; V gene: TRBV9; J gene: TRBJ2-1; D gene: .; CDR3 length: 17; clone size: .
CDR3 protein: CASSKGQGAKTEAFF; CDR3 DNA: TGCGCCAGCAGCAAAGGCCAGGGGGCTAAGACTGAAGCTTTCTTT; V gene: TRBV4-1; J gene: TRBJ1-1; D gene: TRBD1; CDR3 length: 15; clone size: .
CDR3 protein: CASRRGANQPQHF; CDR3 DNA: TGTGCCAGCCGGCGGGGGGCTAATCAGCCCCAGCATTTT; V gene: TRBV6-5; J gene: TRBJ1-5; D gene: .; CDR3 length: 13; clone size: few
CDR3 protein: CASSETGTANEKLFF; CDR3 DNA: TGCGCCAGCAGCGAAACCGGGACAGCTAATGAAAAACTGTTTTTT; V gene: TRBV5-1; J gene: TRBJ1-4; D gene: TRBD1; CDR3 length: 15; clone size: .
CDR3 protein: CASSAGGQGLPYEQYF; CDR3 DNA: TGTGCCAGCAGCGCCGGAGGACAGGGGCTTCCTTACGAGCAGTACTTC; V gene: TRBV9; J gene: TRBJ2-7; D gene: TRBD1; CDR3 length: 16; clone size: .
CDR3 protein: CASSFGGVRQPQHF; CDR3 DNA: TGTGCCAGCAGCTTCGGAGGGGTACGGCAGCCCCAGCATTTT; V gene: TRBV7-9; J gene: TRBJ1-5; D gene: .; CDR3 length: 14; clone size: .
CDR3 protein: CAGRPGQGYGYTF; CDR3 DNA: TGTGCCGGAAGACCGGGACAGGGCTATGGCTACACCTTC; V gene: TRBV19; J gene: TRBJ1-2; D gene: TRBD1; CDR3 length: 13; clone size: .
CDR3 protein: CASSRTGGANTGELFF; CDR3 DNA: TGTGCCAGCAGCCGTACAGGGGGCGCGAACACCGGGGAGCTGTTTTTT; V gene: TRBV27; J gene: TRBJ2-2; D gene: TRBD1; CDR3 length: 16; clone size: .
CDR3 protein: CASSLTSGGAVDTQYF; CDR3 DNA: TGTGCCAGCTCACTTACTAGCGGGGGGGCCGTAGATACGCAGTATTTT; V gene: TRBV18; J gene: TRBJ2-3; D gene: TRBD2; CDR3 length: 16; clone size: .
CDR3 protein: CASRQVVSNQPQHF; CDR3 DNA: TGTGCCAGTCGACAGGTAGTAAGCAATCAGCCCCAGCATTTT; V gene: TRBV19; J gene: TRBJ1-5; D gene: .; CDR3 length: 14; clone size: .
CDR3 protein: CASSLSTGAPSPLYEQYF; CDR3 DNA: TGTGCCAGCAGCCTAAGCACGGGAGCTCCGTCCCCCCTCTACGAGCAGTACTTC; V gene: TRBV28; J gene: TRBJ2-7; D gene: .; CDR3 length: 18; clone size: .
CDR3 protein: CASSSGGGEQYF; CDR3 DNA: TGTGCCAGCAGCTCGGGCGGGGGAGAGCAGTACTTC; V gene: TRBV11-2; J gene: TRBJ2-7; D gene: TRBD2; CDR3 length: 12; clone size: .
CDR3 protein: CASSSLAGQETQYF; CDR3 DNA: TGTGCCAGCAGTTCCCTAGCTGGGCAAGAGACCCAGTACTTC; V gene: TRBV2; J gene: TRBJ2-5; D gene: .; CDR3 length: 14; clone size: many
CDR3 protein: CASSSADQETQYF; CDR3 DNA: TGCGCCAGCAGTTCAGCGGACCAAGAGACCCAGTACTTC; V gene: TRBV5-1; J gene: TRBJ2-5; D gene: .; CDR3 length: 13; clone size: .
CDR3 protein: CASSALLDYQETQYF; CDR3 DNA: TGCGCCAGCAGCGCTCTCTTGGACTACCAAGAGACCCAGTACTTC; V gene: TRBV5-1; J gene: TRBJ2-5; D gene: .; CDR3 length: 15; clone size: .
CDR3 protein: CASSQDGGYEQYF; CDR3 DNA: TGCGCCAGCAGCCAAGATGGAGGCTACGAGCAGTACTTC; V gene: TRBV4-3; J gene: TRBJ2-7; D gene: .; CDR3 length: 13; clone size: .
CDR3 protein: CASSYLTSGRPNEQFF; CDR3 DNA: TGTGCCAGCAGTTACTTAACTAGCGGGAGGCCCAATGAGCAGTTCTTC; V gene: TRBV6-5; J gene: TRBJ2-1; D gene: TRBD2; CDR3 length: 16; clone size: .
CDR3 protein: CAISVGTLQETQYF; CDR3 DNA: TGTGCCATCAGTGTTGGGACACTCCAAGAGACCCAGTACTTC; V gene: TRBV10-3; J gene: TRBJ2-5; D gene: .; CDR3 length: 14; clone size: .
CDR3 protein: CASLPRDGRTEAFF; CDR3 DNA: TGTGCCAGCTTACCCAGGGATGGCCGCACTGAAGCTTTCTTT; V gene: TRBV18; J gene: TRBJ1-1; D gene: .; CDR3 length: 14; clone size: .
CDR3 protein: CASSTKTGRLFYEQYF; CDR3 DNA: TGTGCCAGCAGCACTAAGACAGGGCGGCTTTTCTACGAGCAGTACTTC; V gene: TRBV7-2; J gene: TRBJ2-7; D gene: TRBD1; CDR3 length: 16; clone size: once
CDR3 protein: CASRDRGLYETQYF; CDR3 DNA: TGTGCCAGCAGGGACAGGGGGCTATACGAGACCCAGTACTTC; V gene: TRBV27; J gene: TRBJ2-5; D gene: TRBD1; CDR3 length: 14; clone size: .
CDR3 protein: CATFGASGTRYNEQFF; CDR3 DNA: TGTGCCACCTTCGGGGCTAGCGGGACGAGATACAATGAGCAGTTCTTC; V gene: TRBV10-3; J gene: TRBJ2-1; D gene: TRBD2; CDR3 length: 16; clone size: few
CDR3 protein: CASSRPQGYTEAFF; CDR3 DNA: TGTGCCAGCAGTCGCCCTCAGGGGTACACTGAAGCTTTCTTT; V gene: TRBV28; J gene: TRBJ1-1; D gene: .; CDR3 length: 14; clone size: .
CDR3 protein: CASRDRAGGGYTF; CDR3 DNA: TGTGCCAGCAGGGACAGGGCGGGCGGTGGCTACACCTTC; V gene: TRBV6-5; J gene: TRBJ1-2; D gene: TRBD1; CDR3 length: 13; clone size: .
CDR3 protein: CASSPLGRLAGVETGELFF; CDR3 DNA: TGTGCCAGCAGCCCCCTAGGGCGACTAGCGGGAGTAGAGACCGGGGAGCTGTTTTTT; V gene: TRBV11-2; J gene: TRBJ2-2; D gene: TRBD2; CDR3 length: 19; clone size: .
CDR3 protein: CASSRQGATYEQYF; CDR3 DNA: TGTGCCAGCAGTCGACAGGGGGCGACCTACGAGCAGTACTTC; V gene: TRBV6-1; J gene: TRBJ2-7; D gene: TRBD1; CDR3 length: 14; clone size: .
CDR3 protein: CARPPRGHFWEQYF; CDR3 DNA: TGTGCCCGACCCCCCAGGGGGCACTTCTGGGAGCAGTACTTC; V gene: TRBV7-3; J gene: TRBJ2-7; D gene: TRBD1; CDR3 length: 14; clone size: .
CDR3 protein: CASSLGGVTYEQFF; CDR3 DNA: TGTGCCAGCAGCTTGGGGGGAGTCACGTATGAGCAGTTCTTC; V gene: TRBV27; J gene: TRBJ2-1; D gene: .; CDR3 length: 14; clone size: .
CDR3 protein: CASSGGTGVPGNTIYF; CDR3 DNA: TGCGCCAGCAGCGGGGGGACAGGGGTGCCTGGAAACACCATATATTTT; V gene: TRBV5-1; J gene: TRBJ1-3; D gene: TRBD1; CDR3 length: 16; clone size: .
CDR3 protein: CASSPQGTGNTIYF; CDR3 DNA: TGTGCCAGCTCACCCCAGGGAACTGGAAACACCATATATTTT; V gene: TRBV18; J gene: TRBJ1-3; D gene: .; CDR3 length: 14; clone size: once
CDR3 protein: CASSGGRMNTEAFF; CDR3 DNA: TGTGCCAGCAGTGGGGGGAGGATGAACACTGAAGCTTTCTTT; V gene: TRBV2; J gene: TRBJ1-1; D gene: .; CDR3 length: 14; clone size: .
CDR3 protein: CASNRGRQNQETQYF; CDR3 DNA: TGTGCCAGCAACCGAGGGAGGCAGAACCAAGAGACCCAGTACTTC; V gene: TRBV5-8; J gene: TRBJ2-5; D gene: .; CDR3 length: 15; clone size: .
CDR3 protein: CSADTDYGYTF; CDR3 DNA: TGCAGTGCCGACACGGACTATGGCTACACCTTC; V gene: TRBV20-1; J gene: TRBJ1-2; D gene: .; CDR3 length: 11; clone size: .
CDR3 protein: CASRRGGLGRGANYGYTF; CDR3 DNA: TGTGCCAGCAGGAGGGGGGGTTTGGGAAGGGGAGCTAACTATGGCTACACCTTC; V gene: TRBV7-9; J gene: TRBJ1-2; D gene: .; CDR3 length: 18; clone size: few
CDR3 protein: CASSIPKTGGENIQYF; CDR3 DNA: TGCGCCAGCAGCATACCCAAGACGGGAGGGGAAAACATTCAGTACTTC; V gene: TRBV5-1; J gene: TRBJ2-4; D gene: TRBD2; CDR3 length: 16; clone size: .
CDR3 protein: CASSLRAASYEQYF; CDR3 DNA: TGTGCCAGCAGCTTGAGAGCGGCTTCCTACGAGCAGTACTTC; V gene: TRBV5-4; J gene: TRBJ2-7; D gene: .; CDR3 length: 14; clone size: once
CDR3 protein: CASSPSASGSMWDTQYF; CDR3 DNA: TGTGCCAGCAGTCCTTCGGCTAGCGGGAGTATGTGGGATACGCAGTATTTT; V gene: TRBV5-4; J gene: TRBJ2-3; D gene: TRBD2; CDR3 length: 17; clone size: .